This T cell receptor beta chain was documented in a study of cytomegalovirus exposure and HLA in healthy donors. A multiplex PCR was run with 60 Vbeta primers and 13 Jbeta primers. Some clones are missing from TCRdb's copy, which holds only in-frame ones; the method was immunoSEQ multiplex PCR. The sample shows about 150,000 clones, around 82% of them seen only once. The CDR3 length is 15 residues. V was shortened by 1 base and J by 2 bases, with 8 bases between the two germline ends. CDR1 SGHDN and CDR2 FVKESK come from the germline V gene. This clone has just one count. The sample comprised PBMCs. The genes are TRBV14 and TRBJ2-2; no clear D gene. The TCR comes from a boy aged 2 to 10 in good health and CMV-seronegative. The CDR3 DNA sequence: TGTGCCAGCAGCCAAGGGCAGACAAACACCGGGGAGCTGTTTTTT. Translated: CASSQGQTNTGELFF.